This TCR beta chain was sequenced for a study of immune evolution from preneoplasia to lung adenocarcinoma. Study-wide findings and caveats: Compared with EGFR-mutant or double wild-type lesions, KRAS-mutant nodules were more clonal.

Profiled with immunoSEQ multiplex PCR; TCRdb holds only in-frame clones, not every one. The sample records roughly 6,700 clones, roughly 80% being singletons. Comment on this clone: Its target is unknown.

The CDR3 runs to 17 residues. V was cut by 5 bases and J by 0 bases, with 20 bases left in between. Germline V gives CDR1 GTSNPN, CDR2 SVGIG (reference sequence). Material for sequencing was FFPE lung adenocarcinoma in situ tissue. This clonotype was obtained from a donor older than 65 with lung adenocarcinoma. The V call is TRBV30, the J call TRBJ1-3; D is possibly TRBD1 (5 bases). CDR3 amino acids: CAWARGSGRASGNTIYF. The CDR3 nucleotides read TGTGCCTGGGCGAGGGGCAGTGGCCGAGCCTCTGGAAACACCATATATTTT.